This T cell receptor (beta chain) is drawn from a study of cytomegalovirus exposure and HLA in healthy donors. Study summary: The same platform was used for the 90 to 150 validation repertoires as for the approximately 730 first-cohort repertoires, as reported in a later analysis.

Clones were read by immunoSEQ multiplex PCR, and TCRdb kept only the in-frame ones, dropping some. Here the sample spans about 110,000 clones, approximately 96% being singletons. The V gene's germline CDR1 is MNHNS and CDR2 SASEGT. CDR3 size: 14 residues. V lost 6 bases, J lost 6 bases, and 6 bases stayed unmatched. The genes are TRBV6-1 and TRBJ1-5; 9 positions match TRBD1. The sample taken for sequencing was PBMCs. This TCR came from a woman aged 18 to 35 in good health and CMV-seronegative. The CDR3 sequence is CASSATGGGQPQHF. CDR3 sequence (DNA): TGTGCCAGCAGCGCTACAGGGGGCGGTCAGCCCCAGCATTTT.